The 27 T cell receptor beta chains below come from one sample, sequenced in a study of control samples from healthy donors and cancer patients. Sequencing used immunoSEQ multiplex PCR; TCRdb keeps in-frame clones, though not all of them. Of about 79,000 clones in the sample, roughly 93% were seen once. Sequences were obtained from PBMCs. These receptors all come from a woman in her thirties or forties with lung cancer.

The chain has TRBV14 and TRBJ2-5, with D unresolved. This CDR3 contains 14 residues. Germline V gene lookup returns CDR1 SGHDN and CDR2 FVKESK. V lost 4 bases, J lost 4 bases, and 13 bases lay in between. CDR3 nucleotides: TGTGCCAGCAGCCCCTTTTTGGTAGGAGAGACCCAGTACTTC. Its protein product is CASSPFLVGETQYF.

Written as DNA, the CDR3 is TGTGCCAGCTATCTTGTTGGACAGGGAGCAGGCGAGCAGTACTTC. Translation: CASYLVGQGAGEQYF. The rearrangement links TRBV5-4 to TRBJ2-7, with 8 bases matching TRBD1. The V gene's germline CDR1 is SGHNT and CDR2 YYREEE (reference sequence). V dropped 7 bases and J dropped 6; count of bases not matched to a gene: 15. CDR3 length: 15 amino acids.

This clone has just a few counts. The chain carries TRBV19 and TRBJ1-2; 7 bases line up with TRBD1. The germline CDR1 and CDR2 sequences are LNHDA and SQIVND (reference sequence). The CDR3 totals 18 residues. V was pared by 3 bases and J by 7 bases, with 20 bases of the junction left unmatched. The CDR3 is CASSIDRAAARGTGGYTF. The CDR3, as DNA: TGTGCCAGTAGTATTGACAGGGCAGCTGCGCGAGGGACGGGTGGCTACACCTTC. Full variable domain (missing parts from reference TRBV19 and TRBJ1-2): DGGITQSPKYLFRKEGQNVTLSCEQNLNHDAMYWYRQDPGQGLRLIYYSQIVNDFQKGDIAEGYSVSREKKESFPLTVTSAQKNPTAFYLCASSIDRAAARGTGGYTFGSGTRLTVV.

The V gene is TRBV2, the J gene TRBJ1-1; a possible D gene is TRBD1 (5 bases). CDR1 SNHLY and CDR2 FYNNEI come from the germline V gene. The V gene lost 4 bases and the J gene lost 4 bases, with 10 bases spanning the gap. CDR3 size: 13 residues. In DNA form, the CDR3 reads TGTGCCAGCAGTGGGGGCAGGAGCACTGAAGCTTTCTTT. Translating gives CASSGGRSTEAFF.

The gene calls are TRBV6-1 and TRBJ1-1, with D possibly matching TRBD1 (6 bases). Trimming shortened V by 2 bases and J by 6 bases, and 10 bases separated the two germline ends. This CDR3 is built from 13 residues. The germline V gene has CDR1 MNHNS and CDR2 SASEGT. The CDR3 reads CASSEWRGAEAFF. The CDR3 nucleotides are TGTGCCAGCAGTGAATGGAGGGGGGCTGAAGCTTTCTTT.

V usage is TRBV6-5 and J usage is TRBJ1-5, with D unclear. V was cut by 7 bases and J by 0 bases, with 10 bases left in between. The CDR3 length is 14 residues. The germline V gene has CDR1 MNHEY and CDR2 SVGAGI. The DNA of the CDR3 is TGTGCCAGCATCGTAGCACATAGCAATCAGCCCCAGCATTTT. It translates to CASIVAHSNQPQHF.

The rearrangement links TRBV28 to TRBJ2-7, with D possibly TRBD1 on 6 matching bases. This CDR3 contains 14 residues. The ends were cut back, 5 bases at V and 0 bases at J, with 11 bases in the middle. Germline V gene data show CDR1 as MDHEN and CDR2 as SYDVKM. CDR3 protein: CASSATGNSYEQYF. CDR3 bases: TGTGCCAGCAGTGCCACAGGGAACTCCTACGAGCAGTACTTC.

This clone was seen just once. The rearrangement links TRBV5-1 to TRBJ1-3; no firm D call. V was shortened by 4 bases and J by 3 bases, with 11 bases between the two germline ends. This CDR3 is 14 amino acids long. Per the germline V gene, CDR1 is SGHRS and CDR2 is YFSETQ. The DNA for the CDR3 is TGCGCCAGCAGCGATGGCGGGGTTGGAAACACCATATATTTT. Translated, it gives CASSDGGVGNTIYF.

J is TRBJ2-7 and V is TRBV6-5, with D possibly being TRBD1 (6 bases). Germline CDR1 MNHEY, CDR2 SVGAGI. There are 13 residues in the CDR3. V lost 6 bases and J lost 3, with 12 bases in between. DNA of the CDR3: TGTGCCAGCAGATCCGACAGGAGCTACGAGCAGTACTTC. Translated: CASRSDRSYEQYF.

The chain uses TRBV5-6 and TRBJ1-2; maybe TRBD1 (5 bases). V gave up 4 bases and J gave up 8 bases, with 15 bases separating them. CDR1 and CDR2 from the germline V gene are SGHDT and YYEEEE. CDR3 length: 13 amino acids. CDR3 region: CASSPVGDRGYTF. DNA for the CDR3: TGTGCCAGCAGCCCCGTAGGGGATCGCGGCTACACCTTC. The full variable domain, with the rest looked up from reference TRBV5-6 and TRBJ1-2, is DAGVTQSPTHLIKTRGQQVTLRCSPKSGHDTVSWYQQALGQGPQFIFQYYEEEERQRGNFPDRFSGHQFPNYSSELNVNALLLGDSALYLCASSPVGDRGYTFGSGTRLTVV.

V and J are TRBV5-6 and TRBJ1-5, with D possibly TRBD1 on 6 matching bases. Germline values: CDR1 SGHDT, CDR2 YYEEEE. CDR3 length equals 18 residues. The ends were cut back, 1 base at V and 0 bases at J, with 17 bases in the middle. CDR3 bases: TGTGCCAGCAGCTTGAACAGGGCAGATCATCATAGCAATCAGCCCCAGCATTTT. Residues: CASSLNRADHHSNQPQHF.

CDR3: CASTGDRTLYGYTF. The CDR3 nucleotides read TGTGCCAGCACGGGGGACCGGACCCTCTATGGCTACACCTTC. V gene TRBV6-5 combines with J gene TRBJ1-2, with a weak D call TRBD1 (5 bases). This CDR3 is 14 amino acids long. V was pared by 7 bases and J by 4 bases, with 16 bases between. The germline CDR1 and CDR2 sequences are MNHEY and SVGAGI.

This sequence joins TRBV11-3 and TRBJ1-1, with D possibly TRBD1 on 6 matching bases. Trimming took 5 bases from V and 3 from J, leaving 16 bases between them. Per the germline V gene, CDR1 is SGHNT and CDR2 is YENEEA. CDR3 length: 15 amino acids. The CDR3 nucleotides are TGTGCCAGCAGCACCGGACAGCCGGGTCACACTGAAGCTTTCTTT. It is translated as CASSTGQPGHTEAFF.

The chain recombines TRBV7-8 with TRBJ2-3, with 13 bases fitting TRBD2. Germline V gene data show CDR1 as SGHVS and CDR2 as FQNEAQ. The CDR3 has 18 amino acids. The V gene end was trimmed by 5 bases and the J gene end by 6 bases; junction bases not matched to a gene: 14. The CDR3 region is CASSQTLGLAGLPDTQYF. The CDR3 nucleotides read TGTGCCAGCAGCCAAACATTGGGACTAGCGGGGCTCCCGGATACGCAGTATTTT. The variable domain in full, with the rest retrieved from reference TRBV7-8 and TRBJ2-3, is GAGVSQSPRYKVAKRGQDVALRCDPISGHVSLFWYQQALGQGPEFLTYFQNEAQLDKSGLPSDRFFAERPEGSVSTLKIQRTQQEDSAVYLCASSQTLGLAGLPDTQYFGPGTRLTVL.

This rearrangement joins TRBV30 to TRBJ1-6; D call uncertain. V was shortened by 0 bases and J by 7 bases, with 7 bases between the two germline ends. Looked up from germline, CDR1 is GTSNPN and CDR2 is SVGIG (reference sequence). The CDR3 is made up of 13 amino acids. The CDR3 coding sequence is TGTGCCTGGAGTGTGGACGCCAATTCACCCCTCCACTTT. This sequence encodes CAWSVDANSPLHF.

This rearrangement joins TRBV24-1 to TRBJ2-5; 10 positions match TRBD1. This CDR3 is built from 17 residues. V lost 3 bases and J lost 0; bases outside the gene matches: 6. The germline V gene has CDR1 KGHDR and CDR2 SFDVKD. The CDR3 sequence: CATSDPRQGANQETQYF. The CDR3 nucleotides read TGTGCCACCAGTGATCCGAGACAGGGGGCGAACCAAGAGACCCAGTACTTC.

The CDR3 loop is CASSSRDRGSTDTQYF. Here the CDR3 DNA reads TGCGCCAGCAGCTCCCGGGACAGGGGTAGTACAGATACGCAGTATTTT. This rearrangement joins TRBV5-1 to TRBJ2-3, with TRBD1 identical over 10 bases. J lost 3 bases, V lost 3 bases, and 7 bases had no gene match. The V gene's germline CDR1 is SGHRS and CDR2 YFSETQ. The CDR3 spans 16 residues.

The CDR3 region is CAISESNEQFF. For the CDR3, the DNA is TGTGCCATCAGTGAGTCGAACGAGCAGTTCTTC. This rearrangement joins TRBV10-3 to TRBJ2-1, with no clear D. V was shortened by 0 bases and J by 10 bases, with 4 bases between the two germline ends. CDR1 is ENHRY, CDR2 SYGVKD, per germline. The CDR3 covers 11 residues.

The chain couples TRBV7-9 to TRBJ1-1; no clear D. The CDR3 spans 11 residues. V was clipped by 3 bases and J by 5 bases, with 4 bases between them. Looked up from germline, CDR1 is SEHNR and CDR2 is FQNEAQ (reference sequence). CDR3 sequence (DNA): TGTGCCAGCAGCTTCCAGACTGAAGCTTTCTTT. This gives the protein CASSFQTEAFF.

The CDR3 DNA is TGTGCCAGCAGTCTAAGACAAAATCTGAACACTGAAGCTTTCTTT. As protein: CASSLRQNLNTEAFF. This rearrangement joins TRBV28 to TRBJ1-1; D is undetermined. V lost 5 bases and J lost 0, with 13 bases in between. The CDR3 spans 15 residues. Per germline, CDR1 MDHEN and CDR2 SYDVKM.

The rearrangement uses TRBV6-1 and TRBJ1-1; D not resolved. Germline CDR1 and CDR2: MNHNS and SASEGT. With 3 bases removed from V and 3 bases from J, the gap between germline ends came to 5 bases. This CDR3 is 12 amino acids long. The CDR3 DNA is TGTGCCAGCAGTGACGGGTACACTGAAGCTTTCTTT. It is translated as CASSDGYTEAFF.

A note on this clone: One junction end disagrees with the germline gene, perhaps due to a read error. The chain uses TRBV5-1 and TRBJ1-1, with TRBD1 matching over 7 bases. The CDR3 runs 15 residues. The V gene's germline CDR1 is SGHRS and CDR2 YFSETQ. CDR3 bases: TGCGCCAGCAGCTCGGGGACAGAGGCGAACACTAAAGCTTTCTTT. Amino acids: CASSSGTEANTKAFF.

V usage is TRBV20-1 and J usage is TRBJ1-2; D may be TRBD1 (5 bases). V was pared by 4 bases and J by 5 bases, with 14 bases between. CDR1 is DFQATT, CDR2 SNEGSKA, per germline (reference sequence). CDR3 size: 13 residues. The CDR3, as DNA: TGCAGTGCTAATGACAGCGGGGGGTATGGCTACACCTTC. Translating gives CSANDSGGYGYTF.

The CDR3 protein is CASSVESTGELFF. CDR3 sequence (DNA): TGTGCCAGCAGCGTAGAGAGCACCGGGGAGCTGTTTTTT. The gene calls are TRBV9 and TRBJ2-2; unclear D gene. Trimming left V 0 bases short and J 4 bases short, with 4 bases between. Germline V lookup: CDR1 SGDLS, CDR2 YYNGEE. The CDR3 extends over 13 amino acids. Looking up the rest from reference TRBV9 and TRBJ2-2 gives the full variable domain: DSGVTQTPKHLITATGQRVTLRCSPRSGDLSVYWYQQSLDQGLQFLIQYYNGEERAKGNILERFSAQQFPDLHSELNLSSLELGDSALYFCASSVESTGELFFGEGSRLTVL.

This rearrangement joins TRBV24-1 to TRBJ1-2, with D perhaps TRBD1 (5 bases). The CDR3 sequence is 14 residues long. Germline values: CDR1 KGHDR, CDR2 SFDVKD. The germline V and J ends were trimmed by 3 bases and 4 bases, with 11 bases remaining between them. CDR3 sequence (DNA): TGTGCCACCAGTGATCAGACAGCCATCTATGGCTACACCTTC. Amino acid sequence: CATSDQTAIYGYTF.

The chain has TRBV25-1 and TRBJ1-1; 11 bases are shared with TRBD1. The CDR3 spans 12 residues. The V gene end was trimmed by 6 bases and the J gene end by 11 bases; junction bases not matched to a gene: 5. CDR1 and CDR2 (germline): MGHDK, SYGVNS. The DNA for the CDR3 is TGTGCCAGCAGCGGGACAGGGGGGGTGGCTTTCTTT. As protein: CASSGTGGVAFF.

V usage is TRBV12-3 or TRBV12-4 and J usage is TRBJ2-1; D not resolved. This CDR3 comprises 11 residues. The germline V and J ends were trimmed by 0 bases and 15 bases, with 9 bases remaining between them. CDR3 protein: CASSLATIPFF. The CDR3 DNA sequence: TGTGCCAGCAGTTTAGCCACTATTCCGTTCTTC.